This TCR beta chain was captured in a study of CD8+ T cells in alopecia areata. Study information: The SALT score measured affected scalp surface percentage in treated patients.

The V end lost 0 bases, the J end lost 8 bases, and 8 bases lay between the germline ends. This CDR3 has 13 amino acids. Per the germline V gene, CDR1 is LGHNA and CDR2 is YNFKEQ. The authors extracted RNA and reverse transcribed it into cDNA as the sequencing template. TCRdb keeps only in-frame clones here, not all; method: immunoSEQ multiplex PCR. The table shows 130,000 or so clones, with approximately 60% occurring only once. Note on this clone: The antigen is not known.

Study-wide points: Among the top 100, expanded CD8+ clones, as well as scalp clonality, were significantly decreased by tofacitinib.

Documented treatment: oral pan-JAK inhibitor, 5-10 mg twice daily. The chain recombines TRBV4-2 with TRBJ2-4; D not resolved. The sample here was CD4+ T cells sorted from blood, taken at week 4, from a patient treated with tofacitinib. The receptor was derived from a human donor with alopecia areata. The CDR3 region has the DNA TGTGCCAGCAGCCAAGATGAGGCGGACATTCAGTACTTC. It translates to CASSQDEADIQYF.